This is a list of T cell receptor beta chains from one sample in a study of blood T cell repertoires in COVID-19. This table comes from immunoSEQ multiplex PCR, and its TCRdb copy is limited to in-frame clones, with some not included. The table records about 390,000 clones, around 87% of them present only once. The sample was peripheral blood. All receptors derive from a woman aged 55-70 years with COVID-19, enrolled during active disease. Both conserved end residues are part of each CDR3. D genes are given only for firm matches. The size field is filled for only some rows; it gives once, few, many or a size class.

CDR3nt: TGTGCCAGCTCACCAACAGGGGCCTACAATGAGCAGTTCTTC
CDR3aa: CASSPTGAYNEQFF
j_gene: TRBJ2-1
abundance: -
len: 14
v_gene: TRBV18
d_gene: TRBD1

CDR3nt: TGCGCCAGCAGCTTACAGGGAGGGGAGACCCAGTACTTC
CDR3aa: CASSLQGGETQYF
j_gene: TRBJ2-5
abundance: -
len: 13
v_gene: TRBV5-1
d_gene: -

CDR3nt: TGTGCCAGTATAGGTCGGACTAGCGTTAGCTCTGGGGCCAACGTCCTGACTTTC
CDR3aa: CASIGRTSVSSGANVLTF
j_gene: TRBJ2-6
abundance: -
len: 18
v_gene: TRBV19
d_gene: TRBD2

CDR3nt: TGTGCCAGCAGCTTATCGGCGGGGAATTCACCCCTCCACTTT
CDR3aa: CASSLSAGNSPLHF
j_gene: TRBJ1-6
abundance: -
len: 14
v_gene: TRBV7-3
d_gene: -

CDR3nt: TGCGCCAGCAGCTTGGTAGCGGGGGGGCCAGAGACGCAGTATTTT
CDR3aa: CASSLVAGGPETQYF
j_gene: TRBJ2-3
abundance: -
len: 15
v_gene: TRBV5-1
d_gene: TRBD2

CDR3nt: TGTGCCAGCAGCCCGACTAGCGGGGGGGCCGCTGGGGCCAACGTCCTGACTTTC
CDR3aa: CASSPTSGGAAGANVLTF
j_gene: TRBJ2-6
abundance: -
len: 18
v_gene: TRBV9
d_gene: TRBD2

CDR3nt: TGTGCCAGCCGTCGGACAGAAAATCAGCCCCAGCATTTT
CDR3aa: CASRRTENQPQHF
j_gene: TRBJ1-5
abundance: -
len: 13
v_gene: TRBV18
d_gene: -

CDR3nt: TGTGCCAGCAGTCCCGGACTGTTGAATGAGCAGTTCTTC
CDR3aa: CASSPGLLNEQFF
j_gene: TRBJ2-1
abundance: -
len: 13
v_gene: TRBV27
d_gene: -

CDR3nt: TGTGCCAGCAGTTACTCGGGGAAGCGGAGGGGAGAGCAGTACTTC
CDR3aa: CASSYSGKRRGEQYF
j_gene: TRBJ2-7
abundance: once
len: 15
v_gene: TRBV6-2/TRBV6-3
d_gene: -

CDR3nt: TGCGCCAGCAGTCAAGCGGGGAGTCAAGAGACCCAGTACTTC
CDR3aa: CASSQAGSQETQYF
j_gene: TRBJ2-5
abundance: -
len: 14
v_gene: TRBV5-1
d_gene: TRBD2

CDR3nt: TGCAGCGTCGGGACAGGGAACTATGGCTACACCTTC
CDR3aa: CSVGTGNYGYTF
j_gene: TRBJ1-2
abundance: -
len: 12
v_gene: TRBV29-1
d_gene: TRBD1

CDR3nt: TGTGCTAGTGAGTACCAGGGGTTTGGCGAAGCTTTCTTT
CDR3aa: CASEYQGFGEAFF
j_gene: TRBJ1-1
abundance: -
len: 13
v_gene: TRBV12-5
d_gene: -

CDR3nt: TGTGCCAGCAGGACCGGGACAGGGGGCCTCTCTGAAGCTTTCTTT
CDR3aa: CASRTGTGGLSEAFF
j_gene: TRBJ1-1
abundance: -
len: 15
v_gene: TRBV7-9
d_gene: TRBD1

CDR3nt: TGCAGTGCTAGTGAGGGAGCCAGCACAGATACGCAGTATTTT
CDR3aa: CSASEGASTDTQYF
j_gene: TRBJ2-3
abundance: -
len: 14
v_gene: TRBV20-1
d_gene: -

CDR3nt: TGTGCCAGCAGCTTAACTCCAAGCGGAGGAAAGTTCTTC
CDR3aa: CASSLTPSGGKFF
j_gene: TRBJ2-1
abundance: -
len: 13
v_gene: TRBV7-3
d_gene: -

CDR3nt: TGTGCCAGCAGCCGCGGGGGGAGCACAGATACGCAGTATTTT
CDR3aa: CASSRGGSTDTQYF
j_gene: TRBJ2-3
abundance: -
len: 14
v_gene: TRBV7-9
d_gene: TRBD2

CDR3nt: TGTGCCAGCAGCTCCGGGACTAGCGGGGTCACAGATACGCAGTATTTT
CDR3aa: CASSSGTSGVTDTQYF
j_gene: TRBJ2-3
abundance: few
len: 16
v_gene: TRBV7-9
d_gene: TRBD2

CDR3nt: TGTGCCAGCAGCTCGTACGGTGGAGCATACACCTTC
CDR3aa: CASSSYGGAYTF
j_gene: TRBJ1-2
abundance: -
len: 12
v_gene: TRBV7-2
d_gene: -

CDR3nt: TGTGCCAGCAGCTTAAGCAGGGGGCAAGGGGGCTACACCTTC
CDR3aa: CASSLSRGQGGYTF
j_gene: TRBJ1-2
abundance: -
len: 14
v_gene: TRBV7-2
d_gene: TRBD1

CDR3nt: TGTGCCAGTAGTACCCCTAACAGGGGTTCACCCCTCCACTTT
CDR3aa: CASSTPNRGSPLHF
j_gene: TRBJ1-6
abundance: -
len: 14
v_gene: TRBV19
d_gene: TRBD1

CDR3nt: TGTGCCAGCAGCGCGACAGGGCAGCATCAGCCCCAGCATTTT
CDR3aa: CASSATGQHQPQHF
j_gene: TRBJ1-5
abundance: -
len: 14
v_gene: TRBV2
d_gene: TRBD1

CDR3nt: TGTGCCAGCAAATCGGAAGGCCTCGGGTACGGCTACACCTTC
CDR3aa: CASKSEGLGYGYTF
j_gene: TRBJ1-2
abundance: -
len: 14
v_gene: TRBV2
d_gene: -